Sequencing of this TCR beta chain was carried out in a study of T cells after yellow fever vaccination. V was trimmed by 3 bases and J by 0 bases, leaving 11 bases between them. The CDR3 totals 15 residues. TCRdb re-called the 5' RACE reads through MiXCR, storing one row per CDR3 protein. The table shows hundreds of thousands of distinct CDR3 sequences, with about 14% occurring only once. This clonotype came up a few times. The receptor was isolated from a man aged 25 to 40 who received the YFV17D yellow fever vaccine. Specimen: PBMCs, collected on the day of the yellow fever booster vaccination. The V call is TRBV12-3 or TRBV12-4, the J call TRBJ1-1; possible D gene TRBD1, 5 bases. CDR3: CASSLVGRMNTEAFF. The CDR3 coding sequence is TGTGCCAGCAGTTTGGTGGGACGGATGAACACTGAAGCTTTCTTT.